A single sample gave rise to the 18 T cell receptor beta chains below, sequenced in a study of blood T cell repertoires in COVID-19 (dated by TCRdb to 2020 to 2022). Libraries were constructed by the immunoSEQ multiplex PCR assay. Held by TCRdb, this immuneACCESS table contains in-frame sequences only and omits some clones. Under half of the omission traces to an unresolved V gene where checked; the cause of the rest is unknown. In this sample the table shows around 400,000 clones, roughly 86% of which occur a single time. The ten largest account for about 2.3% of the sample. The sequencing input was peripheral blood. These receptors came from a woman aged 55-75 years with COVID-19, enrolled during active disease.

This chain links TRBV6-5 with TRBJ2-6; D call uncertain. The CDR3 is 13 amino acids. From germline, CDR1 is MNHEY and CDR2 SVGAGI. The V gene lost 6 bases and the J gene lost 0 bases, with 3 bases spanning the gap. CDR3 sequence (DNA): TGTGCCAGCAGCGGCTCTGGGGCCAACGTCCTGACTTTC. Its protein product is CASSGSGANVLTF.

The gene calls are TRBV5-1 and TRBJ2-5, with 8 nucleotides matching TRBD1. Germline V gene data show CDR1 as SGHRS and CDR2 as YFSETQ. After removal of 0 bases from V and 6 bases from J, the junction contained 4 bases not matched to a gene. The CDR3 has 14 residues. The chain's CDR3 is CASSLDTGGQTQYF. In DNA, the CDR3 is TGCGCCAGCAGCTTGGATACAGGGGGGCAGACCCAGTACTTC. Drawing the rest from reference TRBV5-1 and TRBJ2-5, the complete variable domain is KAGVTQTPRYLIKTRGQQVTLSCSPISGHRSVSWYQQTPGQGLQFLFEYFSETQRNKGNFPGRFSGRQFSNSRSEMNVSTLELGDSALYLCASSLDTGGQTQYFGPGTRLLVL.

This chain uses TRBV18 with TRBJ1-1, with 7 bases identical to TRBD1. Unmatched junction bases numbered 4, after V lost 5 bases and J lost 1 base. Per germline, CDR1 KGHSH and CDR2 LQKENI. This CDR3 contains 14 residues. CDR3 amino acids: CASSATGANTEAFF. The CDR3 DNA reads TGTGCCAGCTCAGCTACAGGGGCGAACACTGAAGCTTTCTTT.

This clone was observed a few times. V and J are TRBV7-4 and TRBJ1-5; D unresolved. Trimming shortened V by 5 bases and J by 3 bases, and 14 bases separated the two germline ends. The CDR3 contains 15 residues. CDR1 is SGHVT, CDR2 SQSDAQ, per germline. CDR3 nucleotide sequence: TGTGCCAGCAGCAGTTCTTCCGGGATCAATCAGCCCCAGCATTTT. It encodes CASSSSSGINQPQHF.

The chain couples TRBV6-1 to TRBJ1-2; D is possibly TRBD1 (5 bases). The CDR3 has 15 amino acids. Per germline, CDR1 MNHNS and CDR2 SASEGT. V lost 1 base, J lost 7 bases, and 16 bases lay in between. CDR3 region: CASSEGLRDIGGYTF. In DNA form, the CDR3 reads TGTGCCAGCAGTGAAGGGCTCAGGGATATAGGTGGCTACACCTTC.

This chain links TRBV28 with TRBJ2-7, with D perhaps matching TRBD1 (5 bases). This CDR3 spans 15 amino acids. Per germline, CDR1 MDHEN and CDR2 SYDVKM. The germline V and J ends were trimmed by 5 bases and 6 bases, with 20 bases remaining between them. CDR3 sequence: CASSPTRVSGLEQYF. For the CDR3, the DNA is TGTGCCAGCAGTCCCACCAGGGTCTCTGGTCTCGAGCAGTACTTC.

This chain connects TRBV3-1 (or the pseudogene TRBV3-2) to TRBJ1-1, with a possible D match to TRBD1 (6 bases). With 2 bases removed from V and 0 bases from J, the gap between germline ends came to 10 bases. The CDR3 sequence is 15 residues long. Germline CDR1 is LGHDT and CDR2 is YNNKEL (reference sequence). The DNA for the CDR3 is TGTGCCAGCAGCCAAAGAGGGACATTGAACACTGAAGCTTTCTTT. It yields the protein CASSQRGTLNTEAFF.

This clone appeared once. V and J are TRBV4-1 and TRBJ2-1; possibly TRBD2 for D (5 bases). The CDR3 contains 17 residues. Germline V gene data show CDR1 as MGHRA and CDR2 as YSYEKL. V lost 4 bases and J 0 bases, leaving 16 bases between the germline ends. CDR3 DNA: TGCGCCAGCAGCCTCAGAGCGGCGGTAAGCTCCTACAATGAGCAGTTCTTC. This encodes CASSLRAAVSSYNEQFF.

Here the CDR3 DNA reads TGCGCCAGCAGCTCACTAGCGGGGGGGCCTTTGGATGAGCAGTTCTTC. As protein: CASSSLAGGPLDEQFF. The rearrangement links TRBV5-1 to TRBJ2-1, with 13 bases that match TRBD2. This CDR3 spans 16 amino acids. After removal of 3 bases from V and 8 bases from J, the junction contained 8 bases not matched to a gene. CDR1 is SGHRS and CDR2 is YFSETQ in the germline V gene. Drawing the rest from reference TRBV5-1 and TRBJ2-1, the complete variable domain is KAGVTQTPRYLIKTRGQQVTLSCSPISGHRSVSWYQQTPGQGLQFLFEYFSETQRNKGNFPGRFSGRQFSNSRSEMNVSTLELGDSALYLCASSSLAGGPLDEQFFGPGTRLTVL.

CDR3 sequence (DNA): TGTGCCAGCTCAGAACCGGGACTCCCCTACGAGCAGTACTTC. Translating it yields CASSEPGLPYEQYF. This chain connects TRBV11-2 to TRBJ2-7, with D perhaps TRBD2 (6 bases). The V gene lost 8 bases and the J gene lost 2 bases, with 16 bases spanning the gap. In germline, CDR1 is SGHAT, CDR2 FQNNGV. There are 14 residues in the CDR3.

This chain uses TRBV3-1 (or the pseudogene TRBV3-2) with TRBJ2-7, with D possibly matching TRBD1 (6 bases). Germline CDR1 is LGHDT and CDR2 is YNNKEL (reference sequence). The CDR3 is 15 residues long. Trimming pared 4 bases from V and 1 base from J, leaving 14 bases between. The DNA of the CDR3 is TGTGCCAGCAGCCCAGGACAGCCGGGGTCCTACGAGCAGTACTTC. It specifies CASSPGQPGSYEQYF.

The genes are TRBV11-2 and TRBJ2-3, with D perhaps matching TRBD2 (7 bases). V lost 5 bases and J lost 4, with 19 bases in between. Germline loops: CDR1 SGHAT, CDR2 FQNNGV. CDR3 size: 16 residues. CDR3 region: CASSSSGGARPDTQYF. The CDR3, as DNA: TGTGCCAGCAGCAGTAGTGGGGGGGCCCGCCCAGATACGCAGTATTTT.

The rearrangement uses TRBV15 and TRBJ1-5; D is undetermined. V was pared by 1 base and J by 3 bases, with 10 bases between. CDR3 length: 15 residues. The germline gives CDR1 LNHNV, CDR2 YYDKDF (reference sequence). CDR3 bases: TGTGCCACCAGCAGAGTTGGAGGGCCCAATCAGCCCCAGCATTTT. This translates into CATSRVGGPNQPQHF.

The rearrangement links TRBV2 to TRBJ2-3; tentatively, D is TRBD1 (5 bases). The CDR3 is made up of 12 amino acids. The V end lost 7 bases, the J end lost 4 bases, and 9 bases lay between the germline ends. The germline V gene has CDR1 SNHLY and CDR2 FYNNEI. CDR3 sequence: CASKGNPDTQYF. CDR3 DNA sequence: TGTGCCAGCAAGGGGAATCCAGATACGCAGTATTTT.

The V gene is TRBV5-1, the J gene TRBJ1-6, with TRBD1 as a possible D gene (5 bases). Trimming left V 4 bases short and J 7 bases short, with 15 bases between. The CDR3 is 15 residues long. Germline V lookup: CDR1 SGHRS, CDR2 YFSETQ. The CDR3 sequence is CASSVGAGGNSPLHF. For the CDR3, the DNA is TGCGCCAGCAGCGTCGGCGCTGGGGGGAATTCACCCCTCCACTTT.

This CDR3 is CASSLGITGNEQFF. The CDR3, as DNA: TGTGCCAGCAGCTTAGGCATTACAGGGAATGAGCAGTTCTTC. This rearrangement joins TRBV7-9 to TRBJ2-1; D is perhaps TRBD1 (6 bases). With 1 base removed from V and 7 bases from J, the gap between germline ends came to 11 bases. CDR1 is SEHNR and CDR2 is FQNEAQ in the germline V gene (reference sequence). CDR3 length: 14 amino acids.

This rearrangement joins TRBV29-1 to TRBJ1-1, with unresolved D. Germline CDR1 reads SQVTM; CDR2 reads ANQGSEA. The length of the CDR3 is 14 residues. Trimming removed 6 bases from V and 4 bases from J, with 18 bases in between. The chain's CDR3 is CSVPRGSVGTEAFF. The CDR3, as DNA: TGCAGCGTCCCCCGGGGATCGGTCGGCACTGAAGCTTTCTTT.

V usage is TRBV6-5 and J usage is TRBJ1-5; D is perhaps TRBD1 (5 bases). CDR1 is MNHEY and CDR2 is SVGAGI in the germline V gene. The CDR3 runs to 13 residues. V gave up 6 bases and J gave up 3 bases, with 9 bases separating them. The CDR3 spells CASSRQFNQPQHF. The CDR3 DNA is TGTGCCAGCAGCCGACAGTTCAATCAGCCCCAGCATTTT.